This T cell receptor (beta chain) was sequenced in a study of T cells after yellow fever vaccination. Study in general: The fractions with low cell numbers were processed using SMART-Seq v4 Ultra Low Input.

V lost 0 bases to trimming and J lost 8 bases, with 11 bases between them. The CDR3 totals 13 residues. The germline V gene has CDR1 DFQATT and CDR2 SNEGSKA (reference sequence). They built TCR cDNA with 5'RACE template switching, a step that put in a universal primer site and UMIs. TCRdb re-derived calls from the 5' RACE reads in MiXCR, one entry per CDR3 protein. The table lists fewer than 400,000 distinct CDR3 sequences, 6.2% of them singletons. This sequence was found in a man under 40 who received the YFV17D yellow fever vaccine. The sample consisted of PBMCs, taken 5 days after the yellow fever booster vaccination. The chain links TRBV20-1 to TRBJ2-1; perhaps TRBD1 as D (5 bases). For the CDR3, the DNA is TGCAGTGCTAGAGATCGTTGGGGCCATGAGCAGTTCTTC. Protein: CSARDRWGHEQFF.